This is a list of T cell receptor beta chains from one sample in a study of response to subunit inactivated influenza vaccine. Each CDR3 protein gets one entry after TCRdb re-called the RT-PCR reads with MiXCR. The table has about half a million distinct CDR3 sequences, roughly 9.8% seen once. This specimen was PBMCs from blood, taken 40 to 50 days after vaccination. The receptors here all came from a man aged 45-65 years who received an inactivated influenza vaccine. Each CDR3 is given without its conserved first and last residue. A row's size may be missing; if present it is once, few, many or a size class.

j_call v_call clone_size cdr3_aa
TRBJ2-7 TRBV15 NA ATSFMGGGVVEQY
TRBJ2-2 TRBV20-1 few SARDRWGGGELF
TRBJ2-2 TRBV5-1 NA ASSWDRTNTGELF
TRBJ2-7 TRBV28 few ASSLWQGGGMEQY
TRBJ2-5 TRBV6-4 NA ASTEIGSRETQY
TRBJ1-5 TRBV12-3/TRBV12-4 many ASKGGPNQPQH
TRBJ2-3 TRBV15 many ATSREISFADTQY
TRBJ2-3 TRBV11-2 many ASRPTGFTDTQY
TRBJ2-7 TRBV9 NA ASSPELGQGSHEQY
TRBJ2-1 TRBV12-3/TRBV12-4 few ASSPQGAVAGEQF
TRBJ2-7 TRBV3-1 few ASSRLGRKRNYEQY
TRBJ1-5 TRBV20-1 few SAMTGRQPQH
TRBJ1-2 TRBV5-1 NA ASSLQQGTYGYT
TRBJ2-6 TRBV12-3/TRBV12-4 many ASSPPGAGANVLT
TRBJ1-2 TRBV6-1 NA ASSPTATTGGLPGYT
TRBJ2-3 TRBV6-2/TRBV6-3 NA ASSNNIRIPTSGSRSTDTQY
TRBJ2-4 TRBV18 few ASSPQPRTGQGALQY
TRBJ1-1 TRBV5-1 many ASRAEGSREAF
TRBJ1-5 TRBV20-1 many SARDPLGAGANQPQH
TRBJ1-5 TRBV28 NA ASSYDRGVQPQH
TRBJ2-2 TRBV7-2 NA ASSFGRGTGELF
TRBJ2-1 TRBV20-1 NA SARNDEQF
TRBJ2-3 TRBV5-6 many ASSLSASLRDTQY
TRBJ2-7 TRBV12-3/TRBV12-4 many ASSLHGTGNYEQY
TRBJ1-5 TRBV2 NA ASSEGQGAYQPQH
TRBJ2-5 TRBV25-1 few ASSEWAVWGETQY
TRBJ2-1 TRBV4-2 NA ASSQDPRPRGDEQF
TRBJ2-7 TRBV5-1 few ASSRMGTALYEQY
TRBJ1-1 TRBV20-1 many SASGGVGEAF
TRBJ2-7 TRBV20-1 many SATPGHQGYEQY
TRBJ2-7 TRBV28 few ASSLWGFRSTYEQY
TRBJ2-7 TRBV12-3/TRBV12-4 NA ASSPMDSWGEQY
TRBJ2-7 TRBV6-5 NA ASSYGGATYEQY
TRBJ2-7 TRBV5-5 NA ASSLREPPYEQY
TRBJ2-2 TRBV27 few ASSLWGGGTNTGELF
TRBJ2-1 TRBV7-3 few ASSLSTSGTYNEQF
TRBJ2-7 TRBV7-2 many ASSSRTSLRNEQY
TRBJ2-7 TRBV5-1 few ASSRTSGNAVFYEQY
TRBJ1-6 TRBV4-1 many ASSQEQDYNSPLH
TRBJ2-7 TRBV5-1 many ASSLWTGAEQY
TRBJ1-4 TRBV7-2 NA ASSPNLGQGGEKLF
TRBJ1-1 TRBV20-1 NA SAPRPGVAF
TRBJ2-1 TRBV15 NA ATSRVSLSDEQF
TRBJ2-7 TRBV5-1 NA ASSPRLAGASYEQY